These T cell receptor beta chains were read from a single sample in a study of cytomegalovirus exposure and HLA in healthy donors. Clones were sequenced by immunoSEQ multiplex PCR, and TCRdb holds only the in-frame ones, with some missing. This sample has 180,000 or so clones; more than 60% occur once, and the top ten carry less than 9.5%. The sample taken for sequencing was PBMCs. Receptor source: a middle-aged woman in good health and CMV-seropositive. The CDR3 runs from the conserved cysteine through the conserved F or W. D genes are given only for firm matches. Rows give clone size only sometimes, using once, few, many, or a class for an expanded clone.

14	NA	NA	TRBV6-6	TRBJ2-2	TGTGCCAGCAGAAAGGGGTGGGACACCGGGGAGCTGTTTTTT	CASRKGWDTGELFF
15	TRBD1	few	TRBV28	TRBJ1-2	TGTGCCAGCAGTCCCGCGGACAGGGCTAACTATGGCTACACCTTC	CASSPADRANYGYTF
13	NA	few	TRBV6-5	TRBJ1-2	TGTGCCAGCAGTTACGAGGGCTTAGCTGGCTACACCTTC	CASSYEGLAGYTF
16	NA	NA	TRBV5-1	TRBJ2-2	TGCGCCAGCAGCCCCGGACTTGAGATGAACACCGGGGAGCTGTTTTTT	CASSPGLEMNTGELFF
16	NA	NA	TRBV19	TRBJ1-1	TGTGCCAGTAGGGCGGGGGTCTTAGTGGTCAACACTGAAGCTTTCTTT	CASRAGVLVVNTEAFF
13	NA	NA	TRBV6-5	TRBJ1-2	TGTGCCTCGAACCCGGGACTGAACTATGGCTACACCTTC	CASNPGLNYGYTF
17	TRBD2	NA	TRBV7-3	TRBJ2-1	TGTGCCAGCAGCTTAAGGCGGCGGGCTAGCGGGAAGAATGAGCAGTTCTTC	CASSLRRRASGKNEQFF
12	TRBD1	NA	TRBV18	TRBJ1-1	TGTGCCAGCTCCTTGACAGGGACTGAAGCTTTCTTT	CASSLTGTEAFF
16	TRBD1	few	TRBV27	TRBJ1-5	TGTGCCAGCAGCGGGACAAGAGGGGGCCAAAATCAGCCCCAGCATTTT	CASSGTRGGQNQPQHF
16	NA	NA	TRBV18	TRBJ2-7	TGTGCCAGCTCACCCCTTACACAGGGAATCTCCTACGAGCAGTACTTC	CASSPLTQGISYEQYF
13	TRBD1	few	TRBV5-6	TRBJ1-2	TGTGCCAGCAGCATCGGACAGGGCTGGGGCTACACCTTC	CASSIGQGWGYTF
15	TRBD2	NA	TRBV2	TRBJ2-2	TGTGCCAGCAGGCCTAGGGACTACTACACCGGGGAGCTGTTTTTT	CASRPRDYYTGELFF
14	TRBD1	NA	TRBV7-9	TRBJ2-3	TGTGCCAGCAGCGGGACAGTTAGCACAGATACGCAGTATTTT	CASSGTVSTDTQYF
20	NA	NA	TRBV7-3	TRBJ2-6	TGTGCCAGCAGCTTGACAGGGGCGGGGGAGGAAAGCTCTGGGGCCAACGTCCTGACTTTC	CASSLTGAGEESSGANVLTF
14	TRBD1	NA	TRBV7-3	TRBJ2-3	TGTGCCAGCAGCCCACAGGGGAGAGCAGATACGCAGTATTTT	CASSPQGRADTQYF
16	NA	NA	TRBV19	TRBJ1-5	TGTGCCAGTAGCGCCGAACAGGTTTATAGCAATCAGCCCCAGCATTTT	CASSAEQVYSNQPQHF
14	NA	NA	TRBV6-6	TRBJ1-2	TGTGCCAGCAGTTACTCGGGGAGGGTGGAAGGCTACACCTTC	CASSYSGRVEGYTF
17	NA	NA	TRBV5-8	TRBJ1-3	TGTGCCAGCAGCTTGGAACGCGGGGGGGAGGCTGGAAACACCATATATTTT	CASSLERGGEAGNTIYF
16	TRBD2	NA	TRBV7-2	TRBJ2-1	TGTGCCAGCAGCTTAATGGTGCGGGCTAGCGGGGGTGAGCAGTTCTTC	CASSLMVRASGGEQFF
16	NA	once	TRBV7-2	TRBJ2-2	TGTGCCAGCAGCCCGCGGCGAGTCGGAGTTACCGGGGAGCTGTTTTTT	CASSPRRVGVTGELFF
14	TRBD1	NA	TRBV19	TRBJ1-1	TGTGCCAGTAGTATCGGACAGGTGAACACTGAAGCTTTCTTT	CASSIGQVNTEAFF
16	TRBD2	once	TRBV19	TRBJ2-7	TGTGCCAGTAGTACCTCCCCCTGGGAGGGCCCCTACGAGCAGTACTTC	CASSTSPWEGPYEQYF
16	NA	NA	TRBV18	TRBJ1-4	TGTGCCAGCTCACCCTTAGGTCCGGGGGCTAATGAAAAACTGTTTTTT	CASSPLGPGANEKLFF
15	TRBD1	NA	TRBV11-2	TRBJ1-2	TGTGCCAGCAGCTCCCGACAGGGGGAAGACTATGGCTACACCTTC	CASSSRQGEDYGYTF
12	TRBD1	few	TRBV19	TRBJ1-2	TGTGCCAGTGGACGGACAGGGCTAGGCTACACCTTC	CASGRTGLGYTF
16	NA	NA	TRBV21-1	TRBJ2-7	TGTGCCAGGAACCCCAAACTAGCGGGAGGGCCGTACGAGCAGTACTTC	CARNPKLAGGPYEQYF
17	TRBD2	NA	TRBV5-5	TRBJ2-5	TGTGCCAGCAGCTTGACTCCCGGCGGGAGGGGGAGAGAGACCCAGTACTTC	CASSLTPGGRGRETQYF
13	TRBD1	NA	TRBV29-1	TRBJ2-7	TGCAGCGTTGGTCGGACAGGGTTTAAAGAGCAGTACTTC	CSVGRTGFKEQYF
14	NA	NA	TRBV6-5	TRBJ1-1	TGTGCCAGTACACCCAACCAGGGGTACACTGAAGCTTTCTTT	CASTPNQGYTEAFF
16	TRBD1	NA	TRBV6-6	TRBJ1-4	TGTGCCAGCAGCTATATACAGGGGGCGACTAATGAAAAACTGTTTTTT	CASSYIQGATNEKLFF
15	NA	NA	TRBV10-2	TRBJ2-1	TGCGCCAGCACAAAACACGCACTAGAATACGATGAGCAGTTCTTC	CASTKHALEYDEQFF
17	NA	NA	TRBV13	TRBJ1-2	TGTGCCAGCAGCTTAGTGCGGGGGACACCTTTTAACTATGGCTACACCTTC	CASSLVRGTPFNYGYTF
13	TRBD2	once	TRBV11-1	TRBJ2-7	TGTGCCAGCAGCTTAGTACTAGCGGACGAGCAGTACTTC	CASSLVLADEQYF
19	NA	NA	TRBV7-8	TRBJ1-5	TGTGCCAGCAGCCGCGTAACGGCAGGGGCGATATATAGCAATCAGCCCCAGCATTTT	CASSRVTAGAIYSNQPQHF
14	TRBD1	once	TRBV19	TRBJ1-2	TGTGCCAGTAGTCCCGACAGGGAGACTGGTGGCTACACCTTC	CASSPDRETGGYTF
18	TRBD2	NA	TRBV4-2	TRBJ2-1	TGTGCCAGCAGCCTGGCGGTAGGGACTAGCGGGATATCAGAGGAGCAGTTCTTC	CASSLAVGTSGISEEQFF
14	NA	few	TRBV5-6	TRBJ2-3	TGTGCCAGCAGCTCCGGACCCCGGGGAGATACGCAGTATTTT	CASSSGPRGDTQYF
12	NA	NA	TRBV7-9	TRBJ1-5	TGTGCCAGCAGCCGACAAAATCAGCCCCAGCATTTT	CASSRQNQPQHF
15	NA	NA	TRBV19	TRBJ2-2	TGTGCCAGTAGTATAGTCGGAGCAAACACCGGGGAGCTGTTTTTT	CASSIVGANTGELFF
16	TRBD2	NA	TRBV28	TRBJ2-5	TGTGCCAGCAGTCTCCCTAGCGGGATTAGAGGAGAGACCCAGTACTTC	CASSLPSGIRGETQYF
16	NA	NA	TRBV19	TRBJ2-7	TGTGCCAGTAGTATAAGTCACGGGGTCGTCCGGGACGAGCAGTACTTC	CASSISHGVVRDEQYF
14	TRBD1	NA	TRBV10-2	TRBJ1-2	TGCGCCAGCAGTGGCCAGGGGGCTGACTATGGCTACACCTTC	CASSGQGADYGYTF
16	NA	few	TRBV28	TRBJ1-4	TGTGCCAGCAGTTTTGGGGCGGCAGGGGCTAATGAAAAACTGTTTTTT	CASSFGAAGANEKLFF
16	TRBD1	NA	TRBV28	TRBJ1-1	TGTGCCAGCAGTTTAATTTGGGGACAGATCAACACTGAAGCTTTCTTT	CASSLIWGQINTEAFF
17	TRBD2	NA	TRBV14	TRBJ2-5	TGTGCCAGCAGCCAAAGGCTAGCGGGAGCCCGGGCCGAGACCCAGTACTTC	CASSQRLAGARAETQYF
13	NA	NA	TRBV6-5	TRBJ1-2	TGTGCCAGCAGTTACGGGGCAGCGAGCGGCTACACCTTC	CASSYGAASGYTF
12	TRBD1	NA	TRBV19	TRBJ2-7	TGTGCCAGTACCGGACAGGGCGACGAGCAGTACTTC	CASTGQGDEQYF
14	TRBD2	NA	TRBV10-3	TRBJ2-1	TGTGCCACGACTAGCGGGAGGGATGGGAATGAGCAGTTCTTC	CATTSGRDGNEQFF
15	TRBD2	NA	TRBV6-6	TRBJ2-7	TGTGCCAGCAGACTCGGGACTAGCGGGTCCTACGAGCAGTACTTC	CASRLGTSGSYEQYF
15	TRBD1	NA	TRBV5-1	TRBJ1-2	TGCGCCAGCAGCTTGGAGGGACAGGCCCTGGACGGCTACACCTTC	CASSLEGQALDGYTF
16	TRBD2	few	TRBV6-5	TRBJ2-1	TGTGCCAGCAGTTACTCGAGGACTAGCCGGTTCCATGAGCAGTTCTTC	CASSYSRTSRFHEQFF
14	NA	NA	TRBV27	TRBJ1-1	TGTGCCAGCAGTTCGTTTGGGTGGAGCACTGAAGCTTTCTTT	CASSSFGWSTEAFF